The clone carrying this T cell receptor (beta chain) was counted a few times. TCRdb analysed the RT-PCR reads with MiXCR anew, one entry per CDR3 protein. The profile shows roughly 880,000 distinct CDR3 sequences, 15% to 20% of them singletons. This sample was taken from a study of patients and donors after allogeneic stem cell transplantation. Germline CDR1 is DFQATT and CDR2 is SNEGSKA (reference sequence). The CDR3 runs to 19 residues. Losses at the gene ends were 0 bases for V and 1 base for J; bases not matched to a gene: 13. The origin of this receptor is a human donor who was either an allogeneic HSCT recipient or a stem cell or donor lymphocyte infusion donor (not recorded which). It is not recorded whose cells these are; they may come from a transplant donor. This rearrangement joins TRBV20-1 to TRBJ1-5; TRBD1 agrees at 9 bases. Input material: blood, either unsorted or a sorted T cell fraction (not recorded which). The DNA for the CDR3 is TGCAGTGCTAGAGAACCCCCCCGGGACAGGGCACCAAGCAATCAGCCCCAGCATTTT. Protein product: CSAREPPRDRAPSNQPQHF.